One and the same sample provided the 10 T cell receptor beta chains below, sequenced in a study of PD-L1 blockade in urothelial cancer. The method was immunoSEQ multiplex PCR; TCRdb's version includes in-frame clones alone and lacks a portion of them. This table has roughly 43,000 clones, 81% appearing once. Sequenced here: PBMCs, sampled around atezolizumab (anti-PD-L1) treatment. All receptors come from a man aged 65 to 85 with urothelial cancer.

V usage is TRBV11-1 and J usage is TRBJ1-1; D remains ambiguous. This CDR3 has 16 residues. The germline V and J ends were trimmed by 8 bases and 4 bases, with 23 bases remaining between them. In germline, CDR1 is SGHAT, CDR2 FQDESV (reference sequence). The CDR3 here is CASASRRRTLGTEAFF. The CDR3, as DNA: TGTGCCAGCGCCTCCCGGAGGAGGACTCTGGGCACTGAAGCTTTCTTT.

The chain links TRBV4-2 to TRBJ2-4, with a weak D call TRBD2 (6 bases). V was clipped by 1 base and J by 0 bases, with 16 bases between them. CDR1 is LGHNA, CDR2 YNFKEQ, per germline. CDR3 length: 18 residues. This CDR3 reads CASSQAFGSEGAKNIQYF. CDR3 coding DNA: TGTGCCAGCAGCCAAGCGTTCGGGTCGGAGGGAGCCAAAAACATTCAGTACTTC.

This clone turned up a few times. J is TRBJ1-2 and V is TRBV4-2, with D possibly TRBD1 on 5 matching bases. With 0 bases removed from V and 8 bases from J, the gap between germline ends came to 16 bases. The CDR3 has 15 residues. In germline, CDR1 is LGHNA, CDR2 YNFKEQ. For the CDR3, the DNA is TGTGCCAGCAGCCAAGATGAATGGGCAGGGAAAGGCTACACCTTC. This encodes CASSQDEWAGKGYTF.

The chain recombines TRBV19 with TRBJ2-7; D might be TRBD2 (5 bases). The CDR3 totals 14 residues. Between the trimmed V and J ends, which lost 1 base and 3 bases, there was a span of 10 bases. Germline loops: CDR1 LNHDA, CDR2 SQIVND (reference sequence). CDR3: CASSIGEYSYEQYF. The CDR3 region has the DNA TGTGCCAGTAGTATAGGGGAGTACAGCTACGAGCAGTACTTC.

The J gene is TRBJ1-1, the V gene TRBV7-2, with TRBD1 as a possible D gene (5 bases). CDR1 and CDR2 (germline): SGHTA, FQGNSA. V was clipped by 1 base and J by 0 bases, with 9 bases between them. The CDR3 loop spans 15 amino acids. The chain's CDR3 is CASSLDVGVNTEAFF. CDR3 in DNA: TGTGCCAGCAGCTTAGATGTAGGGGTGAACACTGAAGCTTTCTTT.

The chain is built from TRBV7-6 and TRBJ2-5; TRBD2 agrees at 9 bases. In germline, CDR1 is SGHVS, CDR2 FNYEAQ. J lost 5 bases, V lost 1 base, and 11 bases had no gene match. The CDR3 has 17 residues. In nucleotides, the CDR3 is TGTGCCAGCAGCTTAGTGGCTAGCGGGAAAGCATACGAGACCCAGTACTTC. It encodes CASSLVASGKAYETQYF.

The V call is TRBV28, the J call TRBJ1-5; tentatively, D is TRBD1 (6 bases). CDR3 length: 15 residues. Germline values: CDR1 MDHEN, CDR2 SYDVKM. Trimming took off 4 bases at V and 2 bases at J, with 12 bases between the two ends. CDR3 loop: CASSSASGGNQPQHF. The CDR3 DNA sequence: TGTGCCAGCAGTTCCGCCTCAGGGGGCAATCAGCCCCAGCATTTT.

This clone was seen a single time. V and J are TRBV11-3 and TRBJ2-1, with D possibly TRBD2 on 5 matching bases. Trimming took 5 bases from V and 6 from J, leaving 17 bases between them. The CDR3 consists of 15 residues. CDR1 is SGHNT, CDR2 YENEEA, per germline. This chain's CDR3 is CASSTNQLVSNEQFF. CDR3 nucleotide sequence: TGTGCCAGCAGCACGAACCAACTAGTCTCCAATGAGCAGTTCTTC.

DNA for the CDR3: TGCAGCGTTGAGGCCCAAAGCAATGAGCAGTTCTTC. The encoded protein is CSVEAQSNEQFF. The rearrangement links TRBV29-1 to TRBJ2-1; D gene ambiguous. The V end was cut by 3 bases, the J end by 6 bases, with 9 bases between. This CDR3 region has 12 residues. Germline CDR1 SQVTM, CDR2 ANQGSEA.

This chain uses TRBV10-3 with TRBJ1-1, with TRBD1 as a possible D gene (6 bases). The ends were cut back, 2 bases at V and 1 base at J, with 14 bases in the middle. The CDR3 spans 16 residues. The germline CDR1 and CDR2 sequences are ENHRY and SYGVKD. As DNA, the CDR3 is TGTGCCATCAGTGAGAGGACGGGACACCAGAACACTGAAGCTTTCTTT. Translation: CAISERTGHQNTEAFF.